This T cell receptor beta chain was observed in a study of Ad26.COV2.S vaccination and SARS-CoV-2 variants. Across the whole study: Ad26.COV2.S was injected intramuscularly once or twice, 56 days apart. Study results and caveats: Vaccine and placebo groups showed comparable non-spike TCR breadth.

The germline CDR1 and CDR2 sequences are ENHRY and SYGVKD. Trimming took 0 bases from V and 6 from J; bases not matched to a gene: 5. The CDR3 length is 15 residues. Here immunoSEQ multiplex PCR was the method, and the copy in TCRdb shows in-frame clones only, minus some. Of around 420,000 clones listed, around nine tenths were seen once; the top ten hold about 4%. A word on this clone: Its specificity is unknown.

Treatment of the sample: 15 to 20 received Ad26.COV2.S at low or high dose, single or two shots; roughly five received placebo; per-sample allocation not given. Material that was analyzed had been drawn on day 63 after the first vaccine or placebo injection. Its platform was an Ad26 vector, and its expressed antigen was Wuhan-strain SARS-CoV-2 spike. The chain links TRBV10-3 to TRBJ2-1; TRBD1 matches at 7 bases. This sequence was found in a person between 18 and 60 years old who received the Ad26.COV2.S COVID-19 vaccine or a placebo. Sequencing used peripheral blood, obtained in a trial of Ad26.COV2.S vaccine versus placebo. The CDR3 protein is CAISESDGQANEQFF. The CDR3 DNA reads as TGTGCCATCAGTGAGTCGGACGGACAGGCCAATGAGCAGTTCTTC.